These 17 T cell receptor beta chains were all obtained from the same sample, sequenced in a study of blood T cell repertoires in COVID-19 (dated by TCRdb to 2019 to 2021). Libraries were built with the immunoSEQ multiplex PCR assay. In its TCRdb copy, this immuneACCESS table keeps in-frame sequences only and misses some clones. Where compared with another copy, unresolved V genes explain less than half of these, and the others have no known cause. The sample has some 100,000 clones on record, 85% of them singletons. The ten largest account for approximately 2% of the sample. Source material: peripheral blood. The receptors here all came from a woman between 65 and 79 years old with active or convalescent COVID-19.

This chain links TRBV28 with TRBJ1-6; 8 bases line up with TRBD1. CDR1 is MDHEN and CDR2 is SYDVKM in the germline V gene. Trimming took 7 bases from V and 8 from J; bases not matched to a gene: 10. The CDR3 consists of 15 residues. DNA of the CDR3: TGTGCCAGCAAACCGGACAGGGCGCCGTATTCACCCCTCCACTTT. Translation: CASKPDRAPYSPLHF.

There are a few counts of this clone. The gene calls are TRBV2 and TRBJ2-1, with 7 bases that match TRBD1. Germline V gene lookup returns CDR1 SNHLY and CDR2 FYNNEI. The CDR3 extends over 15 amino acids. The ends lost 5 bases at V and 6 bases at J; junction bases unmatched: 10. The CDR3 DNA reads TGTGCCAGCAGTTCCCGGGACAGAGTTGGCAATGAGCAGTTCTTC. It encodes CASSSRDRVGNEQFF.

The table lists this clone with a few counts. The chain employs TRBV7-9 and TRBJ1-4; D unclear. This CDR3 contains 16 residues. In germline, CDR1 is SEHNR, CDR2 FQNEAQ (reference sequence). V lost 5 bases and J lost 5, with 18 bases in between. The CDR3 bases are TGTGCCAGCAGCCCTCGTTACGGAGAAGGAAATGAAAAACTGTTTTTT. It encodes CASSPRYGEGNEKLFF.

There are a few counts of this clone. The V and J genes are TRBV6-2 or TRBV6-3 and TRBJ1-1; weak D call: TRBD1 (5 bases). Germline V gene sequence: CDR1 MNHEY, CDR2 SVGEGT. The CDR3 is 14 amino acids. Trimming removed 6 bases at V and 7 bases at J, with 18 bases between. CDR3 sequence (DNA): TGTGCCAGCAGCCAACCTTGGGGGGAGGGTGAAGCTTTCTTT. Translating it yields CASSQPWGEGEAFF.

About this clone itself: The same CDR3 is also encoded by other DNA sequences in this sample. This chain uses TRBV18 with TRBJ2-1; TRBD1 is a possible D gene (5 bases). CDR3 size: 15 residues. Trimming removed 3 bases at V and 4 bases at J, with 13 bases between. Germline CDR1 reads KGHSH; CDR2 reads LQKENI. The CDR3 coding sequence is TGTGCCAGCTCACCCGATAGGGGTGGGTACAATGAGCAGTTCTTC. Amino acids: CASSPDRGGYNEQFF.

The V and J genes are TRBV15 and TRBJ1-5; 7 nucleotides agree with TRBD1. CDR1 LNHNV and CDR2 YYDKDF come from the germline V gene (reference sequence). This CDR3 has 14 residues. V shed 9 bases, J shed 5 bases, and the junction held 10 bases outside the gene matches. In nucleotides, the CDR3 is TGTGCCACGGCACAGGGGACCAAGGATCAGCCCCAGCATTTT. It encodes CATAQGTKDQPQHF.

The chain uses TRBV5-6 and TRBJ2-3, with TRBD1 matching 10 bases. The V gene end was trimmed by 4 bases and the J gene end by 2 bases; junction bases not matched to a gene: 10. Germline CDR1 SGHDT, CDR2 YYEEEE. The CDR3 is 17 amino acids. Here the CDR3 reads CASSRPRQGAYTDTQYF. CDR3 nucleotides: TGTGCCAGCAGCCGGCCGCGACAGGGGGCCTACACAGATACGCAGTATTTT.

The V gene is TRBV4-3, the J gene TRBJ2-5, with 8 nucleotides matching TRBD1. J gave up 4 bases and V 1 base, and 2 bases lay outside the gene matches. The germline V gene has CDR1 LGHNA and CDR2 YSLEER. The CDR3 has 14 amino acids. The CDR3 region has the DNA TGCGCCAGCAGCCAAGGCAGGGGGCGAGAGACCCAGTACTTC. It is translated as CASSQGRGRETQYF.

The genes are TRBV19 and TRBJ1-2; D not resolved. CDR3 length: 16 amino acids. From germline, CDR1 is LNHDA and CDR2 SQIVND (reference sequence). V was pared by 4 bases and J by 0 bases, with 15 bases between. The CDR3 sequence: CASSREGVLANYGYTF. The CDR3 DNA reads TGTGCCAGTAGTAGGGAGGGAGTACTAGCTAACTATGGCTACACCTTC.

The rearrangement uses TRBV7-2 and TRBJ1-1; the D is unclear. This CDR3 has 12 residues. Deletions cut 5 bases from V and 2 bases from J, with 6 bases between. CDR1 is SGHTA, CDR2 FQGNSA, per germline. The CDR3 bases are TGTGCCAGCAGCGAACAAAACACTGAAGCTTTCTTT. Translating gives CASSEQNTEAFF.

The chain has TRBV18 and TRBJ2-5; D possibly corresponds to TRBD2 (6 bases). Germline V CDR1 and CDR2: KGHSH, LQKENI. V lost 3 bases and J 1 base, leaving 15 bases between the germline ends. This CDR3 has 16 amino acids. The CDR3 spells CASSPAKPGVQETQYF. Written as DNA, the CDR3 is TGTGCCAGCTCACCTGCTAAGCCGGGAGTCCAAGAGACCCAGTACTTC. Combining the CDR3 with reference TRBV18 and TRBJ2-5 gives the whole variable domain NAGVMQNPRHLVRRRGQEARLRCSPMKGHSHVYWYRQLPEEGLKFMVYLQKENIIDESGMPKERFSAEFPKEGPSILRIQQVVRGDSAAYFCASSPAKPGVQETQYFGPGTRLLVL.

This sequence joins TRBV4-2 and TRBJ2-5; 11 nucleotides match TRBD2. Losses at the gene ends were 1 base for V and 2 bases for J; bases not matched to a gene: 3. The germline V gene encodes CDR1 LGHNA and CDR2 YNFKEQ. The CDR3 totals 16 residues. CDR3 sequence reads: CASSQVLAGVQETQYF. In DNA, the CDR3 is TGTGCCAGCAGCCAAGTACTAGCGGGGGTGCAAGAGACCCAGTACTTC.

The chain uses TRBV20-1 and TRBJ2-3; the D gene is possibly TRBD1 (6 bases). The V and J ends lost 3 bases and 4 bases respectively, with 11 bases between them. This CDR3 region has 13 residues. Germline loops: CDR1 DFQATT, CDR2 SNEGSKA (reference sequence). This chain's CDR3 is CSASAAGADTQYF. The CDR3 DNA reads as TGCAGTGCTAGTGCGGCAGGGGCAGATACGCAGTATTTT.

In this sample, this clone turned up once. The CDR3 is CASSLAASGGGQTQYF. The DNA of the CDR3 is TGCGCCAGCAGCTTGGCGGCTAGCGGGGGCGGGCAGACCCAGTACTTC. The chain links TRBV5-1 to TRBJ2-5, with 10 nucleotides matching TRBD2. The ends lost 0 bases at V and 6 bases at J; junction bases unmatched: 8. Looked up from germline, CDR1 is SGHRS and CDR2 is YFSETQ. The CDR3 is made up of 16 amino acids.

Comment on this clone: The same CDR3 arises from other DNA sequences in this sample as well. The chain has TRBV11-2 and TRBJ2-1, with TRBD1 matching over 8 bases. Losses at the gene ends were 0 bases for V and 7 bases for J; bases not matched to a gene: 8. The CDR3 length is 16 residues. Germline loops: CDR1 SGHAT, CDR2 FQNNGV. CDR3 loop: CASSLDGGRGPNEQFF. The DNA for the CDR3 is TGTGCCAGCAGCTTAGATGGCGGCAGGGGGCCAAATGAGCAGTTCTTC.

V gene TRBV7-9 combines with J gene TRBJ1-1, with a possible D match to TRBD1 (6 bases). Trimming took off 4 bases at V and 1 base at J, with 7 bases between the two ends. Germline CDR1 and CDR2: SEHNR and FQNEAQ (reference sequence). This CDR3 has 13 amino acids. The CDR3 reads CASSSQGNTEAFF. For the CDR3, the DNA is TGTGCCAGCAGCTCACAGGGGAACACTGAAGCTTTCTTT.

This clone has just a few counts. This chain links TRBV4-1 with TRBJ2-1, with D uncertain. In germline, CDR1 is MGHRA, CDR2 YSYEKL. V lost 4 bases to trimming and J lost 0 bases, with 16 bases between them. The CDR3 sequence is 17 residues long. CDR3 region: CASSPLDLVPSYNEQFF. In nucleotides, the CDR3 is TGCGCCAGCAGCCCCCTAGACCTGGTCCCCTCCTACAATGAGCAGTTCTTC.